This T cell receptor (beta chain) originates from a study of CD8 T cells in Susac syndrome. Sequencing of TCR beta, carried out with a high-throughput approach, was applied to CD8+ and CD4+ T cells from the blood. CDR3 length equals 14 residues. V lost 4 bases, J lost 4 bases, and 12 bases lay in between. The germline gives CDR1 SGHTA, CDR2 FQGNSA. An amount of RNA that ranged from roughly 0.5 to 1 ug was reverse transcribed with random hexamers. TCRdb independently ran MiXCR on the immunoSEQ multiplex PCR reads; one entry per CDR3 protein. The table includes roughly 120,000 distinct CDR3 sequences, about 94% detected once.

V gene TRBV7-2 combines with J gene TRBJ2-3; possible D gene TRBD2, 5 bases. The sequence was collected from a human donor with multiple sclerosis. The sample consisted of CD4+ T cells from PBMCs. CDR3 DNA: TGTGCCAGCAGCTCTTTCGGGGAGCCAGATACGCAGTATTTT. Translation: CASSSFGEPDTQYF.